These 2 T cell receptor beta chains were all obtained from the same sample, sequenced in a study of cytomegalovirus exposure and HLA in healthy donors. Primers for the PCR totalled 60 Vbeta and 13 Jbeta. This table comes from immunoSEQ multiplex PCR, and its TCRdb copy is limited to in-frame clones, with some not included. The data contain 150,000 to 200,000 clones, about 70% of them seen just once; the ten biggest clones take up about 1.7%. The sequencing sample was made of PBMCs. The receptor source for this set is a woman aged 25 to 39 in good health and CMV-seronegative.

Only a few counts were recorded for this clone. This chain uses TRBV4-1 with TRBJ2-7; possibly TRBD1 for D (6 bases). The CDR3 totals 15 residues. Germline CDR1 MGHRA, CDR2 YSYEKL. V was pared by 6 bases and J by 1 base, with 16 bases between. CDR3 DNA sequence: TGCGCCAGCAGTCAGACCGGGACATCTTCCTACGAGCAGTACTTC. The encoded protein is CASSQTGTSSYEQYF.

The gene calls are TRBV7-3 and TRBJ2-3, with 10 bases lining up with TRBD2. The V segment lost 6 bases and the J segment 3 bases; nucleotides outside the gene matches: 9. The CDR3 extends over 16 amino acids. Germline lookup yields CDR1 SGHTA and CDR2 FQGTGA. CDR3 sequence reads: CASRKSPSGGTDTQYF. The DNA of the CDR3 is TGTGCCAGCAGAAAAAGCCCTAGCGGGGGAACAGATACGCAGTATTTT.